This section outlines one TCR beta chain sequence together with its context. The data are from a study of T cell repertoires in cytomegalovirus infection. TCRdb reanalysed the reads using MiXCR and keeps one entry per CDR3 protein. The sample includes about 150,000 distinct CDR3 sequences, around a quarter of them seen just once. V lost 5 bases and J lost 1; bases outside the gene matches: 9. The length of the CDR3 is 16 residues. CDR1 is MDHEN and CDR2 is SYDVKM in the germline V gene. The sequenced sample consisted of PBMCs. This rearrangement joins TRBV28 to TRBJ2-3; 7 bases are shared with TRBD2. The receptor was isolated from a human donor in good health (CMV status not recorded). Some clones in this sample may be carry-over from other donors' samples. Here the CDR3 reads CASSNRAGLGTDTQYF. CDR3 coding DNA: TGTGCCAGCAGTAACAGAGCGGGACTCGGCACAGATACGCAGTATTTT.